The clone carrying this T cell receptor (beta chain) has a handful of counts. Its antigen is currently unknown. The data originate from a study of vaccination effects on CD4 cells after COVID-19. The overall study: Post-vaccine sample collection fell at a median of 72 days after the second dose.

Expansion of antigen-specific CD4+ T cells with viral peptide pools was carried out by the ViraFEST assay before sequencing. The authors isolated CD4+ T cells after around nine days of culture. Participants each got two BNT162b2 or mRNA-1273 vaccine doses. This CDR3 has 15 amino acids. CDR1 and CDR2 (germline): MDHEN, SYDVKM. The germline V and J ends were trimmed by 3 bases and 4 bases, with 15 bases remaining between them. Study findings and constraints: Recruitment yielded few convalescent patients, and the study had no early post-infection timepoints.

Produced via immunoSEQ multiplex PCR; TCRdb's table is partial and in-frame only. The table has fewer than 25,000 clones, about three quarters seen once. This sequence was found in a human donor who received a COVID-19 vaccine. This sample comprised CD4+ T cells from PBMCs cultured with HCoV-NL63 spike peptides, obtained after COVID-19 vaccination. This sequence joins TRBV28 and TRBJ1-2; D ambiguous. CDR3 sequence: CASSLPPGSVYGYTF. For the CDR3, the DNA is TGTGCCAGCAGTTTGCCTCCGGGATCGGTCTATGGCTACACCTTC.